A selection of T cell receptor beta chains follows, all from one sample in a study of glioma-infiltrating T cells. TCRdb re-derived calls from the multiplex PCR reads in MiXCR, one entry per CDR3 protein. The profile shows 5,000 to 7,000 distinct CDR3 sequences, 35% to 50% of them singletons. Sequences were obtained from glioma tissue, nonneoplastic brain tissue, or PBMCs (not recorded which). These receptors were taken from a human donor with low-grade glioma or glioblastoma, undergoing nonglioma brain surgery, or in good health (not recorded which). CDR3s include the opening cysteine and the closing phenylalanine or tryptophan. The D gene is left open where the match is weak. Expanded clones are given a class, and other clones once, few, many or no size at all.

D	V	size	J	CDR3	DNA
NA	TRBV20-1	NA	TRBJ2-7	CSARPGGGNYEQYF	TGCAGTGCTAGGCCGGGGGGCGGTAACTACGAGCAGTACTTC
TRBD2	TRBV7-2	many	TRBJ2-1	CASSLIAGGVHEQFF	TGTGCCAGCAGCTTGATAGCGGGAGGGGTCCATGAGCAGTTCTTC
NA	TRBV12-3/TRBV12-4	NA	TRBJ1-5	CASSLYGSNQPQHF	TGTGCCAGCAGTTTATACGGAAGCAATCAGCCCCAGCATTTT
NA	TRBV27	NA	TRBJ2-1	CASSFVAYNEQLF	TGTGCCAGCAGTTTTGTAGCCTACAATGAGCAGCTCTTC
TRBD2	TRBV20-1	medium-sized	TRBJ2-7	CSARDGLAGYEQYF	TGCAGTGCTAGAGATGGACTAGCGGGCTACGAGCAGTACTTC
NA	TRBV6-1	NA	TRBJ2-4	CASSETGIYIQYF	TGTGCCAGCAGTGAAACAGGGATATACATTCAGTACTTC
NA	TRBV6-6	NA	TRBJ1-1	CASSYSMNTEAFF	TGTGCCAGCAGTTACTCCATGAACACTGAAGCTTTCTTT
TRBD2	TRBV15	medium-sized	TRBJ2-1	CATTSSGYNEQFF	TGTGCCACCACTTCTAGCGGTTACAATGAGCAGTTCTTC
TRBD1	TRBV2	medium-sized	TRBJ2-1	CATKDRGFYNEQFF	TGTGCCACCAAGGACAGGGGATTTTACAATGAGCAGTTCTTC
TRBD2	TRBV14	medium-sized	TRBJ2-3	CAVGAGGSGTDTQYF	TGTGCCGTAGGTGCGGGAGGGTCAGGCACAGATACGCAGTATTTT
NA	TRBV4-2	many	TRBJ2-7	CASSQVWDTVYEQYF	TGTGCCAGCAGCCAAGTCTGGGACACGGTCTACGAGCAGTACTTC
NA	TRBV5-1	many	TRBJ2-1	CASSLSQGDSMDEQFF	TGCGCCAGCAGCTTGTCGCAGGGTGATTCTATGGATGAGCAGTTCTTC
NA	TRBV30	NA	TRBJ1-5	CAWSASSGSYYSNQLQHF	TGTGCCTGGAGTGCCAGCTCAGGTTCGTACTATAGCAATCAGCTCCAGCATTTT
NA	TRBV27	NA	TRBJ2-7	CASSAPSGRPYEQYF	TGTGCCAGCAGTGCCCCTTCGGGTCGCCCCTACGAGCAGTACTTC